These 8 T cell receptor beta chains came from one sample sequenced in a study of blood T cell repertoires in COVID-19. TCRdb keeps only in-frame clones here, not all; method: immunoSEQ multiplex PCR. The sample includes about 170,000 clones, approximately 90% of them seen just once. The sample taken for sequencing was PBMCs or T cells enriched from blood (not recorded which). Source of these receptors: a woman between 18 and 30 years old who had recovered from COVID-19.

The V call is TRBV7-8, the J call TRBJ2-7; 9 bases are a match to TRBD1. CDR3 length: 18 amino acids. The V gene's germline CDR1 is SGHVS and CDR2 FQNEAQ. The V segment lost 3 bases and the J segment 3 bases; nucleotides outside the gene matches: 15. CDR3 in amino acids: CASSFRHRRQGGVYEQYF. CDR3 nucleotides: TGTGCCAGCAGCTTCCGGCACCGAAGACAGGGGGGTGTCTACGAGCAGTACTTC.

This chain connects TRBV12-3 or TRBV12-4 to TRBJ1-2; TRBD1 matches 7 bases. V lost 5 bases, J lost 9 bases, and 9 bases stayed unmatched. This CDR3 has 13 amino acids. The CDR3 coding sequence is TGTGCCAGCAGTCCCCTCACAGGGGCACGCTACACCTTC. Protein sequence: CASSPLTGARYTF.

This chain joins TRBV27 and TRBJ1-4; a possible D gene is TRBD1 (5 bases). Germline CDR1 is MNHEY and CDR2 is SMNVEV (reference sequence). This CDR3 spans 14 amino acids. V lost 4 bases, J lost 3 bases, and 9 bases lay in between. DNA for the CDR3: TGTGCCAGCAGTTCCAGGGAGGCTAATGAAAAACTGTTTTTT. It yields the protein CASSSREANEKLFF.

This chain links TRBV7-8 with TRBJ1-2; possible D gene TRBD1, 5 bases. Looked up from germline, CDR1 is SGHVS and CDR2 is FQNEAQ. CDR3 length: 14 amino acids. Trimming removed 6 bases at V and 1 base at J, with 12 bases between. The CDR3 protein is CASSLDTNNYGYTF. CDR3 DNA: TGTGCCAGCAGTTTGGACACGAATAACTATGGCTACACCTTC.

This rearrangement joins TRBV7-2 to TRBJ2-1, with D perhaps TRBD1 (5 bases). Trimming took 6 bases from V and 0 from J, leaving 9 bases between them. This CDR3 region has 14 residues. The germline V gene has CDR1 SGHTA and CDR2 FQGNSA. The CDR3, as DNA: TGTGCCAGCAGAGGGGTTAGCTCCTACAATGAGCAGTTCTTC. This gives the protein CASRGVSSYNEQFF.

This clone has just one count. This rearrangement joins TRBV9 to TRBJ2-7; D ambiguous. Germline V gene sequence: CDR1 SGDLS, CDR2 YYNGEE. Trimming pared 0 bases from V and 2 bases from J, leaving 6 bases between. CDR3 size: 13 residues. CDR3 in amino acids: CASSVAPAYEQYF. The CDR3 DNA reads TGTGCCAGCAGCGTAGCCCCGGCCTACGAGCAGTACTTC.

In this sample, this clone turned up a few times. DNA for the CDR3: TGCAGCGTCCGAGAAGCCTACGAGCAGTACTTC. Protein sequence: CSVREAYEQYF. This rearrangement joins TRBV29-1 to TRBJ2-7; D uncertain. There are 11 residues in the CDR3. Germline lookup yields CDR1 SQVTM and CDR2 ANQGSEA. Trimming took 6 bases from V and 2 from J, leaving 8 bases between them.

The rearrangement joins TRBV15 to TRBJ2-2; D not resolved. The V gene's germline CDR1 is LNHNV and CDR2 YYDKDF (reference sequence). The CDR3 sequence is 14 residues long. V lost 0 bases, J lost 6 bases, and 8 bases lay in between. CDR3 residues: CATSRDLSAGELFF. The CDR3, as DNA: TGTGCCACCAGCAGAGATCTGTCGGCCGGGGAGCTGTTTTTT. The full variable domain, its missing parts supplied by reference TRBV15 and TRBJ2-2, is DAMVIQNPRYQVTQFGKPVTLSCSQTLNHNVMYWYQQKSSQAPKLLFHYYDKDFNNEADTPDNFQSRRPNTSFCFLDIRSPGLGDTAMYLCATSRDLSAGELFFGEGSRLTVL.